These T cell receptor beta chains were read from a single sample in a study of PD-L1 blockade in urothelial cancer. Data came from immunoSEQ multiplex PCR; TCRdb stores just in-frame clones and leaves some out. The repertoire holds under 40,000 clones, with roughly 87% as singletons. This specimen consisted of PBMCs, obtained around atezolizumab (anti-PD-L1) treatment. The receptors stem from a man older than 75 with urothelial cancer. The CDR3 runs from the conserved cysteine through the conserved F or W. A D gene is named only where the DNA matches it firmly. Clone sizes are given selectively: once, few, many, or a class where the clone is expanded.

11 | TRBJ2-7 | - | - | TRBV29-1 | CSGKDGREQYF | TGCAGCGGAAAGGATGGGAGGGAGCAGTACTTC
14 | TRBJ2-2 | - | - | TRBV27 | CASSLRQNTGELFF | TGTGCCAGCAGTCTTCGACAGAACACCGGGGAGCTGTTTTTT
14 | TRBJ2-7 | - | TRBD2 | TRBV19 | CASSIGTSGYEQYF | TGTGCCAGTAGTATCGGGACTAGCGGCTACGAGCAGTACTTC
15 | TRBJ2-3 | - | - | TRBV28 | CASSPLGGSTDTQYF | TGTGCCAGCAGTCCCCTTGGCGGTAGCACAGATACGCAGTATTTT
15 | TRBJ2-1 | - | TRBD1 | TRBV4-2 | CASSPGQGVHNEQFF | TGTGCCAGCAGCCCCGGACAGGGGGTCCACAATGAGCAGTTCTTC
15 | TRBJ1-2 | - | TRBD1 | TRBV10-3 | CAISEPDRGNYGYTF | TGTGCCATCAGTGAACCGGACAGGGGTAACTATGGCTACACCTTC
17 | TRBJ2-1 | - | TRBD2 | TRBV9 | CASSVERGGGSYNEQFF | TGTGCCAGCAGCGTAGAGAGAGGCGGGGGCTCCTACAATGAGCAGTTCTTC
15 | TRBJ2-5 | - | - | TRBV18 | CASSTTTQHVETQYF | TGTGCCAGCTCAACTACTACCCAGCACGTAGAGACCCAGTACTTC
15 | TRBJ2-1 | - | - | TRBV5-5 | CASSQEATRFGEQFF | TGTGCCAGCAGCCAGGAGGCTACCCGCTTTGGTGAGCAGTTCTTC
16 | TRBJ2-2 | - | TRBD1 | TRBV27 | CASRRQGAGNTGELFF | TGTGCCAGCAGGCGACAGGGGGCCGGGAACACCGGGGAGCTGTTTTTT
13 | TRBJ2-5 | - | - | TRBV5-6 | CASGRRVEETQYF | TGTGCCAGCGGGAGGAGGGTGGAAGAGACCCAGTACTTC
16 | TRBJ2-1 | - | TRBD2 | TRBV15 | CATSKQSGNTYNEQFF | TGTGCCACCAGCAAACAAAGCGGGAACACCTACAATGAGCAGTTCTTC
15 | TRBJ1-5 | - | - | TRBV15 | CATSRGPDSNQPQHF | TGTGCCACCAGCAGAGGTCCAGATAGCAATCAGCCCCAGCATTTT
14 | TRBJ1-2 | once | - | TRBV18 | CASSPTTGSDGYTF | TGTGCCAGCTCCCCTACGACAGGTTCGGATGGCTACACCTTC
16 | TRBJ2-2 | - | TRBD1 | TRBV5-1 | CASSLRGRVNTGELFF | TGCGCCAGCAGCCTAAGGGGGCGGGTCAACACCGGGGAGCTGTTTTTT
16 | TRBJ2-7 | - | TRBD1 | TRBV5-1 | CASSHGQRRQGGEQYF | TGCGCCAGCAGCCATGGCCAGCGGCGACAGGGGGGCGAGCAGTACTTC
16 | TRBJ1-3 | - | TRBD1 | TRBV5-1 | CASSLTGQGSGNTIYF | TGCGCCAGCAGCCTAACCGGACAGGGCTCTGGAAACACCATATATTTT
16 | TRBJ1-5 | - | - | TRBV6-5 | CASSSRGIKGNQPQHF | TGTGCCAGCAGTTCTCGGGGGATTAAGGGCAATCAGCCCCAGCATTTT
14 | TRBJ1-2 | - | - | TRBV7-2 | CASSKELSLGGYTF | TGTGCCAGCAGCAAAGAACTTAGTCTCGGTGGCTACACCTTC
15 | TRBJ2-1 | - | - | TRBV4-1 | CASSQEPGGYNEQFF | TGCGCCAGCAGCCAGGAACCGGGTGGATACAATGAGCAGTTCTTC
14 | TRBJ2-1 | - | TRBD2 | TRBV10-3 | CAITGLAGVNEQFF | TGTGCCATCACGGGACTAGCGGGAGTCAATGAGCAGTTCTTC
15 | TRBJ2-7 | - | TRBD2 | TRBV2 | CASSAPGLAGFEQYF | TGTGCCAGCAGCGCGCCGGGACTAGCGGGATTCGAGCAGTACTTC
15 | TRBJ1-2 | - | - | TRBV19 | CASSLGGAQNYGYTF | TGTGCCAGCTCCCTCGGAGGGGCTCAGAACTATGGCTACACCTTC
15 | TRBJ2-7 | - | TRBD2 | TRBV18 | CASSPRSGRAGEQYF | TGTGCCAGCTCACCACGGAGCGGGAGGGCCGGCGAGCAGTACTTC
16 | TRBJ2-3 | - | TRBD2 | TRBV7-2 | CASSILAGSVPDTQYF | TGTGCCAGCAGCATTTTAGCGGGATCGGTCCCAGATACGCAGTATTTT
15 | TRBJ2-5 | - | TRBD2 | TRBV7-2 | CASSLGTSGGETQYF | TGTGCCAGCAGCTTAGGGACTAGCGGGGGGGAGACCCAGTACTTC
12 | TRBJ1-5 | - | - | TRBV28 | CAGGGRAQPQHF | TGTGCCGGGGGGGGGAGGGCTCAGCCCCAGCATTTT
14 | TRBJ1-5 | - | - | TRBV6-5 | CASSATFRDQPQHF | TGTGCCAGCAGTGCGACTTTCAGGGATCAGCCCCAGCATTTT